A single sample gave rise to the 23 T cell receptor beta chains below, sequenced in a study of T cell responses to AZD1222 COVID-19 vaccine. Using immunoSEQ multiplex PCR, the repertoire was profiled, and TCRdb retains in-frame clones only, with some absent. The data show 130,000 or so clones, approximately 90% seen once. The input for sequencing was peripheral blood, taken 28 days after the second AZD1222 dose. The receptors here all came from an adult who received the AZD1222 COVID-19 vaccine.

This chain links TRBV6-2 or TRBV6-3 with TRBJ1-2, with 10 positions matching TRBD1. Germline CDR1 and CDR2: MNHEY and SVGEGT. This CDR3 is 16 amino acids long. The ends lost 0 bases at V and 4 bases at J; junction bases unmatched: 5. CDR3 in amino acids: CASSYSGQGRGYGYTF. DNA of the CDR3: TGTGCCAGCAGTTACTCGGGACAGGGGAGAGGCTATGGCTACACCTTC.

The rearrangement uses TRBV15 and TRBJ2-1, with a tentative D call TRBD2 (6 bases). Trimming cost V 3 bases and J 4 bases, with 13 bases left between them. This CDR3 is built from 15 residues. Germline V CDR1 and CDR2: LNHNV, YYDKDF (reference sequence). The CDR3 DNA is TGTGCCACCAGCAGGGAGGGGCTTCAGTACAATGAGCAGTTCTTC. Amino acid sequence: CATSREGLQYNEQFF.

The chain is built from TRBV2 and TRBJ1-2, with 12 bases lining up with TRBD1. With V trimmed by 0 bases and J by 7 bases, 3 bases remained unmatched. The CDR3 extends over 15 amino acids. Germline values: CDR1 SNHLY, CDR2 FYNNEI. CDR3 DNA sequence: TGTGCCAGCAGTGAAGCGGGACAGGGGGCTCGTGGCTACACCTTC. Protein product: CASSEAGQGARGYTF. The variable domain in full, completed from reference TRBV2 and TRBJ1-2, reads EPEVTQTPSHQVTQMGQEVILRCVPISNHLYFYWYRQILGQKVEFLVSFYNNEISEKSEIFDDQFSVERPDGSNFTLKIRSTKLEDSAMYFCASSEAGQGARGYTFGSGTRLTVV.

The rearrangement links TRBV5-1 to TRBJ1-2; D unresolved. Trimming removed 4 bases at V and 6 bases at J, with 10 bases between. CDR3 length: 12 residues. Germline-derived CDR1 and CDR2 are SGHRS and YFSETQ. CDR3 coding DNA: TGCGCCAGCAGCCTGACAATGGATGGCTACACCTTC. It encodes CASSLTMDGYTF. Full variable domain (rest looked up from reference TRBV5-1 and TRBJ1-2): KAGVTQTPRYLIKTRGQQVTLSCSPISGHRSVSWYQQTPGQGLQFLFEYFSETQRNKGNFPGRFSGRQFSNSRSEMNVSTLELGDSALYLCASSLTMDGYTFGSGTRLTVV.

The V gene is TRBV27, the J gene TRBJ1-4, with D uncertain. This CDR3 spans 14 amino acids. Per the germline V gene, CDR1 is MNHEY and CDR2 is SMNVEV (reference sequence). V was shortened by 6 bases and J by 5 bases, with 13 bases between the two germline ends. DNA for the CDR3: TGTGCCAGCAGCTCGTATCGGGAGAATGAAAAACTGTTTTTT. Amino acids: CASSSYRENEKLFF.

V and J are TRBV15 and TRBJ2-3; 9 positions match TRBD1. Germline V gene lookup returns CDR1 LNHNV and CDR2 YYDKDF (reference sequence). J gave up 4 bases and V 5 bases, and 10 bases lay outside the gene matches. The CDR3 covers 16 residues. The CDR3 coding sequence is TGTGCCACCAGCTTACCGGGACAGGGCTACCCAGATACGCAGTATTTT. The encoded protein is CATSLPGQGYPDTQYF.

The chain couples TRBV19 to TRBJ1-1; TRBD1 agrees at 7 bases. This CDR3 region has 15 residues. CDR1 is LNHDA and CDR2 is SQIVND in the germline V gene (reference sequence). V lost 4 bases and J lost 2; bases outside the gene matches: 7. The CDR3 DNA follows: TGTGCCAGTAGTAGGAGGGACAGATCTAACACTGAAGCTTTCTTT. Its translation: CASSRRDRSNTEAFF.

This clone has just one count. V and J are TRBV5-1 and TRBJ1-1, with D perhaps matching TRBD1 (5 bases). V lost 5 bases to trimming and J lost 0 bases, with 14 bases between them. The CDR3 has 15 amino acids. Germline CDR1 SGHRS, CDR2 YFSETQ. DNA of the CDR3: TGCGCCAGCAGTTGGCTGGGGCCAATGAACACTGAAGCTTTCTTT. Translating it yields CASSWLGPMNTEAFF.

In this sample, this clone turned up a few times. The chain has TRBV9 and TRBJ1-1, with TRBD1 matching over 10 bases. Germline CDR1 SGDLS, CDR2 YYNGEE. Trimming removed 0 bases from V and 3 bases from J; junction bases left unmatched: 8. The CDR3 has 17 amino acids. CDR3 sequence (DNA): TGTGCCAGCAGCGTAGCTTCGACAGGGGGCCGAGACACTGAAGCTTTCTTT. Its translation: CASSVASTGGRDTEAFF. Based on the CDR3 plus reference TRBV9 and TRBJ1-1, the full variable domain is DSGVTQTPKHLITATGQRVTLRCSPRSGDLSVYWYQQSLDQGLQFLIQYYNGEERAKGNILERFSAQQFPDLHSELNLSSLELGDSALYFCASSVASTGGRDTEAFFGQGTRLTVV.

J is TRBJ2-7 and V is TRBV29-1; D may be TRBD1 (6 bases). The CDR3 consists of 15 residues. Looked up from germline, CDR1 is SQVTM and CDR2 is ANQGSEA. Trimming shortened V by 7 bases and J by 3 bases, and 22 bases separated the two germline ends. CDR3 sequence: CSAQYRESSDYEQYF. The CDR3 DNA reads TGCAGCGCACAATACAGGGAATCTTCCGACTACGAGCAGTACTTC.

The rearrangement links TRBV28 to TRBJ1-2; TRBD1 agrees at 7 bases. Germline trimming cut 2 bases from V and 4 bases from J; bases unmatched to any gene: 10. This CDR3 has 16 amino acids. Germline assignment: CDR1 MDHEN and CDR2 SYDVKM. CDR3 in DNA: TGTGCCAGCAGTTTACGGGACAGTTTTTTTTCCTATGGCTACACCTTC. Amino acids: CASSLRDSFFSYGYTF.

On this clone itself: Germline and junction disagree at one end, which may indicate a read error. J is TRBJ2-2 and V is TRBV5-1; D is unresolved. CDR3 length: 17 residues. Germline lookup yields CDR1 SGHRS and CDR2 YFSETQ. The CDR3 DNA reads TGCGCCAGCAGTTTGGGGTACGGAAACCAGTTTACCGGGGAGCTGTTTTTT. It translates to CASSLGYGNQFTGELFF. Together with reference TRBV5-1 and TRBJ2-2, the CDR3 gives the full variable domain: KAGVTQTPRYLIKTRGQQVTLSCSPISGHRSVSWYQQTPGQGLQFLFEYFSETQRNKGNFPGRFSGRQFSNSRSEMNVSTLELGDSALYLCASSLGYGNQFTGELFFGEGSRLTVL.

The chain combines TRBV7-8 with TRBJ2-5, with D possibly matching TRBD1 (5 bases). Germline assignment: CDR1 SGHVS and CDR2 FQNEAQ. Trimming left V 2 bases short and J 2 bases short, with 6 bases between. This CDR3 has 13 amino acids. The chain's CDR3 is CASSLRQQETQYF. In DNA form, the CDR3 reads TGTGCCAGCAGCTTACGACAGCAAGAGACCCAGTACTTC.

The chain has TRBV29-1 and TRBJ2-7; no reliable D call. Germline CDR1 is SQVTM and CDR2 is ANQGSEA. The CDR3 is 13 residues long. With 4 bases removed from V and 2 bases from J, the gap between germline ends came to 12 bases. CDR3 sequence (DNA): TGCAGCGTTGGGGTCCGCTCACCCTACGAGCAGTACTTC. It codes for CSVGVRSPYEQYF.

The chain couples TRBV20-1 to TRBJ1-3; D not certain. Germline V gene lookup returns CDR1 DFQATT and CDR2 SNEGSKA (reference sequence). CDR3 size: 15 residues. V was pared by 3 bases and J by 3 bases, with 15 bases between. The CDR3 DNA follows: TGCAGTGCTAGTAAAGATCAAACTGGTGGAAACACCATATATTTT. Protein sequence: CSASKDQTGGNTIYF.

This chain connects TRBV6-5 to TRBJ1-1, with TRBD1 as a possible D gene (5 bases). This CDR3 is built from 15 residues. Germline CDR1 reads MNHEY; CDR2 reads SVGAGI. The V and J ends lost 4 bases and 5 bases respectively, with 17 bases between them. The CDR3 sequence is CASSLGVEGWTEAFF. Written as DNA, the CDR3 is TGTGCCAGCAGTTTGGGTGTCGAGGGGTGGACTGAAGCTTTCTTT.

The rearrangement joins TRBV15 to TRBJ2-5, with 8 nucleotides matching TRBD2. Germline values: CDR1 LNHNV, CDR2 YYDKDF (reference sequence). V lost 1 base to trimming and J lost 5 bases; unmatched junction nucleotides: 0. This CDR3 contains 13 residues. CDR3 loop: CATSRASGETQYF. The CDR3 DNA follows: TGTGCCACCAGCAGAGCTAGCGGGGAGACCCAGTACTTC.

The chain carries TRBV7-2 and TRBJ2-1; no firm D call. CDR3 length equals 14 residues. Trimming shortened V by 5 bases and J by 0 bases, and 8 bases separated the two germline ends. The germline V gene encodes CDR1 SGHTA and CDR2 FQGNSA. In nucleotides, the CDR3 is TGTGCCAGCAGCCCCCCATACTCCTACAATGAGCAGTTCTTC. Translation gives CASSPPYSYNEQFF.

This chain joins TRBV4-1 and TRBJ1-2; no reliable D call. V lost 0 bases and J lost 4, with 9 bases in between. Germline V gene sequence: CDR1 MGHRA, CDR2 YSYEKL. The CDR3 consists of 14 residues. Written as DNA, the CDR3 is TGCGCCAGCAGCCAAGATGAGGAAATCTATGGCTACACCTTC. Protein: CASSQDEEIYGYTF.

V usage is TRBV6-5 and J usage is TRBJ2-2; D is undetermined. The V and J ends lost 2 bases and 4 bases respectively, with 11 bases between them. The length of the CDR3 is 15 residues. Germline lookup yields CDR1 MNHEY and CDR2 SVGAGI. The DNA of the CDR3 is TGTGCCAGCAGTTACGGGCGGCTTGGCACCGGGGAGCTGTTTTTT. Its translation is CASSYGRLGTGELFF.

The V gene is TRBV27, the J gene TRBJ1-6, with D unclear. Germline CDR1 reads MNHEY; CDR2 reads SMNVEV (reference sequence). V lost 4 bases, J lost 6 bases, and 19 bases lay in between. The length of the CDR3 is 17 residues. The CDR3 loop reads CASSSKALGGGNSPLHF. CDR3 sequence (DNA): TGTGCCAGCAGTTCCAAGGCTCTAGGCGGTGGTAATTCACCCCTCCACTTT.

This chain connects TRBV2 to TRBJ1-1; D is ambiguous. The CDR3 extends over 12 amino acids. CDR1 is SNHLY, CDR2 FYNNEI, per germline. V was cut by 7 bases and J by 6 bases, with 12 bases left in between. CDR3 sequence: CASKTPVSEAFF. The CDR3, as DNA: TGTGCCAGCAAAACCCCGGTGTCTGAAGCTTTCTTT. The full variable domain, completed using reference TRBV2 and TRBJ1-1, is EPEVTQTPSHQVTQMGQEVILRCVPISNHLYFYWYRQILGQKVEFLVSFYNNEISEKSEIFDDQFSVERPDGSNFTLKIRSTKLEDSAMYFCASKTPVSEAFFGQGTRLTVV.

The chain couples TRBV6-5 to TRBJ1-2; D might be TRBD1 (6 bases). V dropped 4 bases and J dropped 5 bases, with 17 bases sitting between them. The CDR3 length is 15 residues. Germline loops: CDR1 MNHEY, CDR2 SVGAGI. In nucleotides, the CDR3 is TGTGCCAGCAGTTCTACAGGGTTAAGTCGGTATGGCTACACCTTC. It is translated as CASSSTGLSRYGYTF.